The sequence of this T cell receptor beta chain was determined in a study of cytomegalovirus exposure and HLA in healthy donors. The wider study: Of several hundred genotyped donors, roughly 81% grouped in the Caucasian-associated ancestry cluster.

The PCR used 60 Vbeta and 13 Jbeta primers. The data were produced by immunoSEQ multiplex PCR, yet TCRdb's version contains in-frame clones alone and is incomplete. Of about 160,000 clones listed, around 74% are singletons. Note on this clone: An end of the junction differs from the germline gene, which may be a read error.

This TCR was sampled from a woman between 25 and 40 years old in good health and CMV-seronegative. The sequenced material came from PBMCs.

The DNA of the CDR3 is TGTGCCAGCAGCTCCCGGTCCCGCTCCAACGAGCAGTACTTC. Protein: CASSSRSRSNEQYF. The J gene is TRBJ2-7, the V gene TRBV7-6; D is unclear. This CDR3 is built from 14 residues. The germline V gene has CDR1 SGHVS and CDR2 FNYEAQ.